Each of the 31 T cell receptor beta chains below was sequenced from the same sample in a study of blood T cell repertoires in COVID-19. Clones were sequenced by immunoSEQ multiplex PCR, and TCRdb holds only the in-frame ones, with some missing. The sample includes some 70,000 clones, around 89% of them seen just once. Material for sequencing was peripheral blood. The origin of the receptors is a woman in her 70s with acute or convalescent COVID-19.

This chain joins TRBV7-6 and TRBJ2-3, with TRBD2 identical over 7 bases. The CDR3 extends over 16 amino acids. The V and J ends lost 5 bases and 4 bases, in that order; junction bases with no gene match: 12. Germline CDR1 reads SGHVS; CDR2 reads FNYEAQ. The CDR3: CASSPKTSAISDTQYF. The CDR3 DNA sequence: TGTGCCAGCAGCCCAAAAACTAGCGCTATCTCAGATACGCAGTATTTT.

The chain links TRBV6-5 to TRBJ1-6, with TRBD1 identical over 7 bases. The CDR3 has 15 residues. With V trimmed by 6 bases and J by 7 bases, 9 bases remained unmatched. Per the germline V gene, CDR1 is MNHEY and CDR2 is SVGAGI. The CDR3 DNA reads TGTGCCAGCAGGACGGTGGAGACAGGGAATTCACCCCTCCACTTT. This gives the protein CASRTVETGNSPLHF.

This chain uses TRBV2 with TRBJ1-1; weak D call: TRBD1 (5 bases). The CDR3 is made up of 12 amino acids. Germline CDR1 is SNHLY and CDR2 is FYNNEI. V was clipped by 6 bases and J by 11 bases, with 16 bases between them. The CDR3 nucleotides read TGTGCCAGCAGCCCTGGGTCTGGGGGGGCTTTCTTT. This codes for CASSPGSGGAFF.

This clone showed up just once. V usage is TRBV6-5 and J usage is TRBJ2-2; 7 nucleotides align to TRBD2. With V trimmed by 2 bases and J by 2 bases, 5 bases remained unmatched. The germline V gene has CDR1 MNHEY and CDR2 SVGAGI. The CDR3 spans 16 residues. CDR3 bases: TGTGCCAGCAGTTACCTCCGGGGGGTAAACACCGGGGAGCTGTTTTTT. Its protein is CASSYLRGVNTGELFF.

The genes are TRBV2 and TRBJ1-6, with 7 nucleotides matching TRBD1. V shed 5 bases, J shed 4 bases, and the junction held 2 bases outside the gene matches. This CDR3 region has 14 residues. Germline-derived CDR1 and CDR2 are SNHLY and FYNNEI. This CDR3 is CASSRDSYNSPLHF. CDR3 DNA sequence: TGTGCCAGCAGTCGGGACAGTTATAATTCACCCCTCCACTTT.

J is TRBJ2-7 and V is TRBV11-2; 8 bases agree with TRBD1. This CDR3 comprises 12 residues. V trimming: 6 bases; J trimming: 7 bases; junction bases outside the gene matches: 5. The germline V gene has CDR1 SGHAT and CDR2 FQNNGV. This CDR3 reads CASSLTGVEQYF. The CDR3 DNA follows: TGTGCCAGCAGTCTGACAGGGGTAGAGCAGTACTTC.

The chain links TRBV5-1 to TRBJ2-3; D may be TRBD2 (6 bases). Germline V gives CDR1 SGHRS, CDR2 YFSETQ. CDR3 length equals 13 residues. Trimming took 2 bases from V and 4 from J, leaving 8 bases between them. In nucleotides, the CDR3 is TGCGCCAGCAGCTTCGCGGGATCAGATACGCAGTATTTT. Protein: CASSFAGSDTQYF.

This chain joins TRBV10-3 and TRBJ1-5; 9 nucleotides match TRBD1. The CDR3 spans 16 residues. The junction had 4 bases not matched to a gene; V was cut back by 3 bases and J by 1 base. Germline V CDR1 and CDR2: ENHRY, SYGVKD. The CDR3, as DNA: TGTGCCATCAGTGATTTCGACAGGGGGAGCAATCAGCCCCAGCATTTT. Protein: CAISDFDRGSNQPQHF.

Comment on this clone: The sample holds other DNA sequences that translate to the same CDR3. V and J are TRBV30 and TRBJ1-6; tentatively, D is TRBD1 (5 bases). This CDR3 spans 13 amino acids. Trimming cost V 1 base and J 9 bases, with 10 bases left between them. The germline gives CDR1 GTSNPN, CDR2 SVGIG (reference sequence). This CDR3 is CAWSGQGGSPLHF. The CDR3 coding sequence is TGTGCCTGGAGTGGGCAGGGAGGTTCACCCCTCCACTTT.

The genes are TRBV6-5 and TRBJ2-1, with 12 nucleotides matching TRBD2. Germline CDR1 MNHEY, CDR2 SVGAGI. The CDR3 has 16 amino acids. V was pared by 2 bases and J by 7 bases, with 6 bases of the junction left unmatched. The CDR3 DNA sequence: TGTGCCAGCAGTTACGCCCTAGCGGGAGGGCCTAATGAGCAGTTCTTC. Protein sequence: CASSYALAGGPNEQFF.

The chain uses TRBV11-1 and TRBJ1-1, with D unclear. The germline V gene has CDR1 SGHAT and CDR2 FQDESV (reference sequence). Trimming pared 2 bases from V and 3 bases from J, leaving 13 bases between. This CDR3 is 15 amino acids long. The CDR3 bases are TGTGCCAGCAGCTTACTAGCACTTCAAGACACTGAAGCTTTCTTT. It is translated as CASSLLALQDTEAFF.

The chain links TRBV19 to TRBJ1-2; 7 nucleotides match TRBD1. CDR3 length: 15 residues. The J segment lost 4 bases and the V segment lost 3 bases, leaving 8 bases of the junction unmatched. Germline V CDR1 and CDR2: LNHDA, SQIVND (reference sequence). The CDR3 DNA reads as TGTGCCAGTAGTATCTCCGGGACAGTAATCTATGGCTACACCTTC. It yields the protein CASSISGTVIYGYTF.

This sequence joins TRBV29-1 and TRBJ2-1; 12 nucleotides align to TRBD2. The CDR3 runs 15 residues. Germline V gene sequence: CDR1 SQVTM, CDR2 ANQGSEA. V shed 6 bases, J shed 3 bases, and the junction held 6 bases outside the gene matches. The CDR3 DNA reads TGCAGCGTGCCTCTAGCGGGAGGGGTCTACAATGAGCAGTTCTTC. This codes for CSVPLAGGVYNEQFF.

The CDR3 DNA reads TGTGCCAGCAGCCAAGATGCAGGAAGCCAGCCCCAGCATTTT. Translated: CASSQDAGSQPQHF. The rearrangement uses TRBV3-1 (or the pseudogene TRBV3-2) and TRBJ1-5; no definite D call. CDR1 and CDR2 (germline): LGHDT, YNNKEL (reference sequence). The CDR3 is 14 amino acids. V lost 0 bases and J 7 bases, leaving 10 bases between the germline ends.

This chain joins TRBV7-2 and TRBJ2-7; TRBD1 aligns across 11 bases. The junction had 7 bases not matched to a gene; V was cut back by 5 bases and J by 4 bases. This CDR3 is 15 amino acids long. Germline CDR1 is SGHTA and CDR2 is FQGNSA. The CDR3 DNA sequence: TGTGCCAGCAGCACCCGGACAGGGGGCAAATACGAGCAGTACTTC. Translating gives CASSTRTGGKYEQYF.

The chain carries TRBV4-3 and TRBJ2-3; the match to TRBD2 covers 10 bases. The V segment lost 4 bases and the J segment 0 bases; nucleotides outside the gene matches: 1. The CDR3 has 15 amino acids. The V gene's germline CDR1 is LGHNA and CDR2 YSLEER. CDR3 DNA sequence: TGCGCCAGCAGCCCGACTAGCGGGAGCACAGATACGCAGTATTTT. Translating it yields CASSPTSGSTDTQYF.

The V gene is TRBV7-6, the J gene TRBJ1-5; a weak D match, TRBD1 (6 bases). V lost 3 bases, J lost 6 bases, and 12 bases lay in between. The CDR3 runs 14 residues. Germline values: CDR1 SGHVS, CDR2 FNYEAQ. The CDR3 protein is CASSLGRGAQPQHF. The CDR3 DNA reads TGTGCCAGCAGCTTGGGCAGGGGTGCTCAGCCCCAGCATTTT.

This chain joins TRBV3-1 (or the pseudogene TRBV3-2) and TRBJ2-1, with D possibly being TRBD2 (7 bases). Germline V gene data show CDR1 as LGHDT and CDR2 as YNNKEL (reference sequence). Trimming pared 0 bases from V and 0 bases from J, leaving 21 bases between. The CDR3 runs 20 residues. In DNA form, the CDR3 reads TGTGCCAGCAGCCAAGATCGGGGGGCTGTCGGGGATAGCTCCTACAATGAGCAGTTCTTC. This codes for CASSQDRGAVGDSSYNEQFF.

This chain joins TRBV4-2 and TRBJ2-1; possible D gene TRBD2, 6 bases. The CDR3 sequence is 16 residues long. V gave up 1 base and J gave up 2 bases, with 12 bases separating them. Germline values: CDR1 LGHNA, CDR2 YNFKEQ. The CDR3 sequence is CASSQAGGRTYNEQFF. CDR3 sequence (DNA): TGTGCCAGCAGCCAAGCTGGAGGGAGGACCTACAATGAGCAGTTCTTC.

The chain joins TRBV2 to TRBJ1-2; tentatively, D is TRBD1 (5 bases). The germline V gene encodes CDR1 SNHLY and CDR2 FYNNEI. The CDR3 spans 15 residues. V was clipped by 6 bases and J by 2 bases, with 16 bases between them. CDR3 sequence reads: CASSQGRAGNYGYTF. CDR3 sequence (DNA): TGTGCCAGCAGCCAAGGTCGGGCAGGGAACTATGGCTACACCTTC.

The V gene is TRBV19, the J gene TRBJ2-1; TRBD2 aligns across 9 bases. This CDR3 has 16 residues. Germline V gene data show CDR1 as LNHDA and CDR2 as SQIVND (reference sequence). J lost 8 bases, V lost 0 bases, and 8 bases had no gene match. In DNA form, the CDR3 reads TGTGCCAGTAGTATAGAAATAGCGGGGGTCCGGGATGAGCAGTTCTTC. It specifies CASSIEIAGVRDEQFF.

This chain uses TRBV30 with TRBJ2-1; no definite D call. The ends were cut back, 3 bases at V and 4 bases at J, with 13 bases in the middle. The CDR3 has 14 amino acids. Germline CDR1 reads GTSNPN; CDR2 reads SVGIG (reference sequence). CDR3 amino acids: CAWRHFEVYNEQFF. CDR3 nucleotides: TGTGCCTGGAGACATTTTGAGGTTTACAATGAGCAGTTCTTC.

This clone was recorded once. This sequence joins TRBV30 and TRBJ1-2; TRBD1 agrees at 7 bases. The CDR3 consists of 14 residues. The V gene's germline CDR1 is GTSNPN and CDR2 SVGIG (reference sequence). Trimming took 3 bases from V and 8 from J; bases not matched to a gene: 12. The CDR3: CAWRWDSQLGGYTF. In DNA form, the CDR3 reads TGTGCCTGGAGATGGGACAGTCAACTCGGGGGCTACACCTTC.

This chain joins TRBV6-5 and TRBJ2-7; tentative D call: TRBD2 (5 bases). This CDR3 is 15 amino acids long. CDR1 is MNHEY, CDR2 SVGAGI, per germline. Trimming cost V 0 bases and J 4 bases, with 13 bases left between them. The CDR3 DNA reads as TGTGCCAGCAGTTACTCAGCAGCGGAGGTATACGAGCAGTACTTC. It specifies CASSYSAAEVYEQYF.

The V and J genes are TRBV28 and TRBJ1-1; D unclear. Trimming shortened V by 6 bases and J by 3 bases, and 11 bases separated the two germline ends. The CDR3 covers 13 residues. Germline CDR1 is MDHEN and CDR2 is SYDVKM. CDR3 bases: TGTGCCAGCAGCTATCCACCCTACACTGAAGCTTTCTTT. Translation: CASSYPPYTEAFF.

V usage is TRBV11-3 and J usage is TRBJ2-1, with 11 bases that match TRBD2. This CDR3 region has 15 residues. Germline CDR1 reads SGHNT; CDR2 reads YENEEA. V lost 4 bases and J lost 4; bases outside the gene matches: 3. CDR3 region: CASSSRLAGYNEQFF. As DNA, the CDR3 is TGTGCCAGCAGCTCTCGACTAGCGGGGTACAATGAGCAGTTCTTC.

The genes are TRBV28 and TRBJ2-3; 7 nucleotides match TRBD1. The CDR3 spans 15 residues. Germline CDR1 is MDHEN and CDR2 is SYDVKM. J was trimmed by 3 bases and V by 5 bases; bases with no gene match: 8. The CDR3 DNA is TGTGCCAGCAGTCGACGGACAGGTTTAACAGATACGCAGTATTTT. Translated: CASSRRTGLTDTQYF.

This chain links TRBV5-1 with TRBJ2-3, with unresolved D. There are 16 residues in the CDR3. Germline values: CDR1 SGHRS, CDR2 YFSETQ. Trimming stripped 0 bases from V and 4 bases from J, with 15 bases between. The DNA of the CDR3 is TGCGCCAGCAGCTTGGCCGCGGCACGGCCCCCAGATACGCAGTATTTT. It encodes CASSLAAARPPDTQYF.

The V and J genes are TRBV30 and TRBJ2-7; possible D gene TRBD1, 6 bases. Deletions cut 2 bases from V and 4 bases from J, with 12 bases between. CDR1 GTSNPN and CDR2 SVGIG come from the germline V gene (reference sequence). The CDR3 has 13 amino acids. CDR3 DNA sequence: TGTGCCTGGAGTCGGGACAAGACTTACGAGCAGTACTTC. This encodes CAWSRDKTYEQYF.

This chain connects TRBV27 to TRBJ2-1; 9 bases map to TRBD2. This CDR3 region has 16 residues. Germline lookup yields CDR1 MNHEY and CDR2 SMNVEV (reference sequence). V shed 5 bases, J shed 4 bases, and the junction held 9 bases outside the gene matches. CDR3 protein: CASSDRLAALYNEQFF. The CDR3 region has the DNA TGTGCCAGCAGTGACAGACTAGCGGCTCTTTACAATGAGCAGTTCTTC.

This CDR3 reads CASSLDGTNYGYTF. The CDR3 DNA reads as TGCGCCAGCAGCTTGGACGGTACTAACTATGGCTACACCTTC. The rearrangement uses TRBV5-1 and TRBJ1-2; D is ambiguous. Trimming removed 0 bases at V and 0 bases at J, with 6 bases between. The CDR3 has 14 residues. Germline V lookup: CDR1 SGHRS, CDR2 YFSETQ. Complete variable domain (other parts from reference TRBV5-1 and TRBJ1-2): KAGVTQTPRYLIKTRGQQVTLSCSPISGHRSVSWYQQTPGQGLQFLFEYFSETQRNKGNFPGRFSGRQFSNSRSEMNVSTLELGDSALYLCASSLDGTNYGYTFGSGTRLTVV.